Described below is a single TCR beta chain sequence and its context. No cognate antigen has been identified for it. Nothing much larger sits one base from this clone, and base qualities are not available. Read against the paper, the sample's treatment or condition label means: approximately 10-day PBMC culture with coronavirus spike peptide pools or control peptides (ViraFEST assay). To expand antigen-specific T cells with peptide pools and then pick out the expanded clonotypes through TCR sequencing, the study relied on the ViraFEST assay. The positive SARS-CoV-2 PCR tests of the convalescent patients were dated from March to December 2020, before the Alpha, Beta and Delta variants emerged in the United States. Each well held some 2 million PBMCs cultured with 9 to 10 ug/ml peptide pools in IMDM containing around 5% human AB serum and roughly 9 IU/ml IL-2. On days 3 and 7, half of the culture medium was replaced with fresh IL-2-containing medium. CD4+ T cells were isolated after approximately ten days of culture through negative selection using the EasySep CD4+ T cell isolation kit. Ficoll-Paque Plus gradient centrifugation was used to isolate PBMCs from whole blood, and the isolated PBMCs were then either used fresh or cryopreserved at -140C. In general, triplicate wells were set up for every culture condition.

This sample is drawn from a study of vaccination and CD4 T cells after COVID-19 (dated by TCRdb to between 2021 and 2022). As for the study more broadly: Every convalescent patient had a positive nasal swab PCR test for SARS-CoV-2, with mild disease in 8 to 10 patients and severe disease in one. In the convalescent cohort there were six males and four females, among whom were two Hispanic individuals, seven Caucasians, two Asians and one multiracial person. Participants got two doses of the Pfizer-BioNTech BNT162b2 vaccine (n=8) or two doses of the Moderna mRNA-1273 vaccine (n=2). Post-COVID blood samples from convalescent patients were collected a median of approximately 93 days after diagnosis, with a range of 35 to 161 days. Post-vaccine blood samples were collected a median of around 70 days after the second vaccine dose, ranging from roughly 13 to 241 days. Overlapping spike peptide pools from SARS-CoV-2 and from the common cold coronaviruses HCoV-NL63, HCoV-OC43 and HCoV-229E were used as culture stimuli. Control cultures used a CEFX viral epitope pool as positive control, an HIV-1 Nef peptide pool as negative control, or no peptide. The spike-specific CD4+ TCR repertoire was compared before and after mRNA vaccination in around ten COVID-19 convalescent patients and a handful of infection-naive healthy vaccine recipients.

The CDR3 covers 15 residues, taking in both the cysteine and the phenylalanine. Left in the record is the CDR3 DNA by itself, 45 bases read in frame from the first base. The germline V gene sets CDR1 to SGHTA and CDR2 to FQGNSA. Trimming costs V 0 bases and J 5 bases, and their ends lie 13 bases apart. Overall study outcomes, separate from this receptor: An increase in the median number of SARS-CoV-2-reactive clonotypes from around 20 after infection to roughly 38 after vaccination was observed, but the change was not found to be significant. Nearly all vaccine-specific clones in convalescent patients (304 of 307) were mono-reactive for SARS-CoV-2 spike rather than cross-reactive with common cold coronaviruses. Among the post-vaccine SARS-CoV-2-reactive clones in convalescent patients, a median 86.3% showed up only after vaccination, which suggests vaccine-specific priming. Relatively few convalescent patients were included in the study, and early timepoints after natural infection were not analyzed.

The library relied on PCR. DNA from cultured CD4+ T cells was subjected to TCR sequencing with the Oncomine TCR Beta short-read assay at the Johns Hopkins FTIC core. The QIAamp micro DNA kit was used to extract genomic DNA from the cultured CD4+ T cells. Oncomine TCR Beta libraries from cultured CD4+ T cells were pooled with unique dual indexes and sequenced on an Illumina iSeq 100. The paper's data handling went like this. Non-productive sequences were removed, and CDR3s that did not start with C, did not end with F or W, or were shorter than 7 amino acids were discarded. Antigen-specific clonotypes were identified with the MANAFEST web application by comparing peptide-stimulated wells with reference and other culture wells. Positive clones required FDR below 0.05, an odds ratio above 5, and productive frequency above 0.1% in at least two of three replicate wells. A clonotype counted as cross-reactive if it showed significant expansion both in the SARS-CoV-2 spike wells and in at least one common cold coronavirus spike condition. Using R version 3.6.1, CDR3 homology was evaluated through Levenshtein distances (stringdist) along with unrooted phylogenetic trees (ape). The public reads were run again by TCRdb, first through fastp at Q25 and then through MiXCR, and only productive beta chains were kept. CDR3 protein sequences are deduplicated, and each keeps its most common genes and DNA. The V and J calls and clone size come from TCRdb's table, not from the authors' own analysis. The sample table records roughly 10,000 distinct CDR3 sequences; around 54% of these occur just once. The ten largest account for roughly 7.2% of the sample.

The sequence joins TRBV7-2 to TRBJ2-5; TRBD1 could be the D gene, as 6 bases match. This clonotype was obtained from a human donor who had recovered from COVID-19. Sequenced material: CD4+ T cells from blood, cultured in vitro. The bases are TGTGCCAGCAGCTTAGCGCTCAGGGGATCGGAGACCCAGTACTTC. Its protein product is CASSLALRGSETQYF.